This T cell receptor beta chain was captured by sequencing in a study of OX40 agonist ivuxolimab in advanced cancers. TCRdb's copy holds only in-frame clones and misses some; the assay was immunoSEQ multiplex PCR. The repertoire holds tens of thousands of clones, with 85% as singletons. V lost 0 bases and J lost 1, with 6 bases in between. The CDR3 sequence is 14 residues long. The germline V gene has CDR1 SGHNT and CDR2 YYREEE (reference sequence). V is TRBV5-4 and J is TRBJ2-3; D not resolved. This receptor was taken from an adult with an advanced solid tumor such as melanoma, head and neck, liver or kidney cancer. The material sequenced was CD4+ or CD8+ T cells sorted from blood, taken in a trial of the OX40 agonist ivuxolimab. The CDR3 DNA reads TGTGCCAGCAGCTTGGAGCCAGGCACAGATACGCAGTATTTT. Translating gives CASSLEPGTDTQYF.